A selection of T cell receptor beta chains follows, all from one sample in a study of PD-L1 blockade in urothelial cancer. TCRdb keeps only in-frame clones here, not all; method: immunoSEQ multiplex PCR. Here the sample spans roughly 130,000 clones, 70% to 85% being singletons. The material sequenced was PBMCs, taken around atezolizumab (anti-PD-L1) treatment. The receptors derive from a man between 50 and 59 years old with urothelial cancer. Each CDR3 is given with its conserved first and last residue. D genes are given only for firm matches. Rows may omit the clone size; those that give it use once, few, many or a size class.

clone_size | d_call | j_call | v_call | cdr3_aa | cdr3_nt
once | NA | TRBJ2-2 | TRBV11-2 | CATGVLGGELFF | TGTGCCACGGGGGTGTTGGGCGGGGAGCTGTTTTTT
few | TRBD1 | TRBJ1-6 | TRBV5-1 | CASSEKGQGGSPLHF | TGCGCCAGCAGCGAGAAGGGACAGGGTGGTTCACCCCTCCACTTT
NA | NA | TRBJ2-7 | TRBV5-1 | CASSSFYEQYF | TGCGCCAGCAGCTCCTTCTACGAGCAGTACTTC
once | TRBD2 | TRBJ2-5 | TRBV6-5 | CASSYSIIWEGTQYF | TGTGCCAGCAGTTACTCGATCATCTGGGAGGGGACCCAGTACTTC
NA | TRBD2 | TRBJ2-7 | TRBV28 | CATQGLAAEQYF | TGTGCCACTCAGGGACTAGCGGCCGAGCAGTACTTC
NA | TRBD1 | TRBJ2-7 | TRBV10-3 | CAISEETGLYEQYF | TGTGCCATCAGTGAGGAGACAGGGCTCTACGAGCAGTACTTC
NA | NA | TRBJ1-2 | TRBV19 | CASSIRQIPGGYTF | TGTGCCAGTAGTATTCGGCAGATTCCGGGTGGCTACACCTTC
NA | NA | TRBJ2-3 | TRBV11-2 | CASSLVAGTTDTQYF | TGTGCCAGCAGCTTAGTCGCGGGTACCACAGATACGCAGTATTTT
NA | TRBD2 | TRBJ2-1 | TRBV18 | CASSPLAGGSYNEQFF | TGTGCCAGCTCACCTTTAGCGGGAGGCTCCTACAATGAGCAGTTCTTC
NA | TRBD1 | TRBJ1-3 | TRBV6-5 | CASRQTGFRNTIYF | TGTGCCAGCAGACAGACAGGGTTTAGAAACACCATATATTTT
NA | TRBD1 | TRBJ2-7 | TRBV5-1 | CASATSQGGPSYEQYF | TGCGCCAGCGCTACTTCACAGGGGGGCCCCTCCTACGAGCAGTACTTC
NA | TRBD1 | TRBJ1-6 | TRBV7-9 | CASSLGTGDNSPLHF | TGTGCCAGCAGTTTAGGGACAGGGGACAATTCACCCCTCCACTTT
NA | TRBD2 | TRBJ2-2 | TRBV19 | CASSIVAGVIGELFF | TGTGCCAGTAGTATAGTTGCGGGAGTTATCGGGGAGCTGTTTTTT
NA | NA | TRBJ1-3 | TRBV29-1 | CSVEGGSGNTIYF | TGCAGCGTTGAGGGAGGATCTGGAAACACCATATATTTT
NA | TRBD2 | TRBJ2-1 | TRBV5-1 | CASSLATSGRAGWSEQFF | TGCGCCAGCAGCTTGGCCACTAGCGGGAGGGCCGGGTGGTCTGAGCAGTTCTTC
NA | NA | TRBJ1-2 | TRBV5-4 | CASRIFWDTYGYTF | TGTGCCAGCAGAATCTTTTGGGACACCTATGGCTACACCTTC
NA | NA | TRBJ1-2 | TRBV9 | CASSVQDNYGYTF | TGTGCCAGCAGCGTACAGGATAACTATGGCTACACCTTC
NA | TRBD2 | TRBJ2-2 | TRBV12-5 | CASCCPGLANAPGELFF | TGTGCTAGTTGCTGCCCGGGACTAGCGAATGCACCCGGGGAGCTGTTTTTT
NA | NA | TRBJ1-3 | TRBV4-2 | CASSQAIYGTRGNTIYF | TGTGCCAGCAGCCAGGCGATTTACGGGACACGTGGAAACACCATATATTTT
NA | TRBD1 | TRBJ1-3 | TRBV7-9 | CASSLNRGGNTIYF | TGTGCCAGCAGCTTAAACAGGGGAGGAAACACCATATATTTT
NA | NA | TRBJ2-5 | TRBV4-2 | CASSQGGQQETQYF | TGTGCCAGCAGCCAAGGCGGGCAGCAAGAGACCCAGTACTTC
once | NA | TRBJ2-3 | TRBV7-3 | CASSPKRAQSTDTQYF | TGTGCCAGCAGCCCAAAGCGGGCGCAGAGCACAGATACGCAGTATTTT
NA | TRBD2 | TRBJ2-7 | TRBV7-2 | CASSFSGSSYEQYF | TGTGCCAGCAGCTTCAGCGGGAGTTCCTACGAGCAGTACTTC
many | TRBD1 | TRBJ1-2 | TRBV6-5 | CATRGGLNYGYTF | TGTGCCACTCGAGGGGGCCTGAACTATGGCTACACCTTC
NA | NA | TRBJ1-6 | TRBV9 | CASSTTTGFYNSPLHF | TGTGCCAGCAGCACGACGACAGGTTTTTATAATTCACCCCTCCACTTT
few | NA | TRBJ1-6 | TRBV28 | CASSRGQSYNSPLHF | TGTGCCAGCAGTCGAGGACAGTCCTATAATTCACCCCTCCACTTT
NA | NA | TRBJ1-2 | TRBV6-6 | CASSGDWRYSGYTF | TGTGCCAGCAGTGGGGATTGGAGGTACAGTGGCTACACCTTC